This entry concerns a single T cell receptor beta chain. These data originate in a study of blood T cell repertoires in COVID-19. Overall study context: Spain, Italy and the United States supplied samples that represented acute and convalescent COVID-19. Nucleic acid was either cDNA or gDNA, and it came from T cells, B-cell-depleted T cells, or PBMCs.

The authors' processing: Estimation of nucleated cell counts relied on the amplification of reference gene primers. Profiling relied on immunoSEQ multiplex PCR, and the TCRdb table lists in-frame clones only, not all of them. That table is the source of V, J and clone size, and D and trimming were worked out from the DNA. The repertoire has under 150,000 clones, around 76% of them found once; the top ten carry less than 15%. Germline CDR1 and CDR2: SGHKS and YYEKEE (reference sequence). V was trimmed by 3 bases and J by 8 bases, leaving 14 bases between them. CDR3 length equals 13 residues. The gene calls are TRBV5-5 and TRBJ1-2; D gene unclear. The sequence derives from a man at least 80 years old with acute or convalescent COVID-19. The sequenced material came from peripheral blood. The CDR3 nucleotides are TGTGCCAGCAGCTGGGATGGGAGGCCCGGCTACACCTTC. It translates to CASSWDGRPGYTF.